This T cell receptor (beta chain) was observed in a study of early T cells in non-severe SARS-CoV-2 infection. Study overall: Whole-blood bulk RNA, unsorted, was sequenced, and chains were unpaired.

In its sample, this clonotype is medium-sized (0.01 to 0.1%). As yet, its antigen is unknown. General study findings and limits: VDJdb-based annotation leaned toward anti-spike CD8 responses and missed private and CD4 specificities.

In TCRdb, the 5' RACE reads were re-called with MiXCR into one record per CDR3 protein. The sample holds about 50,000 distinct CDR3 sequences, 11% seen once. The sequenced sample consisted of whole blood. The sequence derives from an adult who was a healthcare worker with PCR-confirmed SARS-CoV-2 infection or an uninfected control (not recorded which).

The CDR3: CASSLARDSPLHF. In nucleotides, the CDR3 is TGTGCCAGCAGCTTAGCCCGGGATTCACCCCTCCACTTT. The genes are TRBV7-9 and TRBJ1-6; D not resolved. The CDR3 runs 13 residues. Looked up from germline, CDR1 is SEHNR and CDR2 is FQNEAQ (reference sequence). V dropped 0 bases and J dropped 8 bases, with 5 bases sitting between them.